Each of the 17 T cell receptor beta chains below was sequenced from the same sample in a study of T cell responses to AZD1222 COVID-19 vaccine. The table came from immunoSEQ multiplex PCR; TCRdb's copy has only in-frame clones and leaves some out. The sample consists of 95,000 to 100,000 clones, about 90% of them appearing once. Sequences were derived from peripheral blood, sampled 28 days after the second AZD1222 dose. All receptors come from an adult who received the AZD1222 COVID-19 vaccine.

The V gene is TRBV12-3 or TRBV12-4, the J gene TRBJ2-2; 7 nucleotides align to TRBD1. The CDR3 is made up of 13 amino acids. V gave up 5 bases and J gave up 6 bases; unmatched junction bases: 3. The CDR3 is CASSHQGAGELFF. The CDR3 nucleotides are TGTGCCAGCAGTCATCAGGGGGCCGGGGAGCTGTTTTTT.

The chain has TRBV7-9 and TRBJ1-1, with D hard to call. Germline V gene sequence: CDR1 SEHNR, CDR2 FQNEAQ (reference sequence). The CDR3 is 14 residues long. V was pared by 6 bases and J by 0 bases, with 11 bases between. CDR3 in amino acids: CASRTGEMNTEAFF. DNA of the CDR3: TGTGCCAGCAGGACCGGGGAGATGAACACTGAAGCTTTCTTT.

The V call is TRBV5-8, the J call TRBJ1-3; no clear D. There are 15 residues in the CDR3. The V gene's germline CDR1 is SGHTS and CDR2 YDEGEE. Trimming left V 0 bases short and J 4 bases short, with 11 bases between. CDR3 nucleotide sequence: TGTGCCAGCAGCTTGGGGGGTTATTACGGAAACACCATATATTTT. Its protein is CASSLGGYYGNTIYF.

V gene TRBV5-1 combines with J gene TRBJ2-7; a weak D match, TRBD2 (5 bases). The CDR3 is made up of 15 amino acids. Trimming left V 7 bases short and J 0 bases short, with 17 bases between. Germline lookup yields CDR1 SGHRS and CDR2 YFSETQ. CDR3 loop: CASRRGAGLSYEQYF. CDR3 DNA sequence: TGCGCCAGCCGCCGGGGTGCAGGACTCTCCTACGAGCAGTACTTC.

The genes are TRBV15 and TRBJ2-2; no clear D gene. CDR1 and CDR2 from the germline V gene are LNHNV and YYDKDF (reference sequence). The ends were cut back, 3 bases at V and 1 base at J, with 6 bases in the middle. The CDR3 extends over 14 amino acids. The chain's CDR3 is CATSRGLNTGELFF. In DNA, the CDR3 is TGTGCCACCAGCAGGGGCTTGAACACCGGGGAGCTGTTTTTT.

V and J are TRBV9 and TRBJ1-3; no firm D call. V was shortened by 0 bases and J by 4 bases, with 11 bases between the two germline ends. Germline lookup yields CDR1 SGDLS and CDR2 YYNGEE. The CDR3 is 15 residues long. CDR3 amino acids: CASSVDGFWGNTIYF. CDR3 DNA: TGTGCCAGCAGCGTAGATGGGTTTTGGGGAAACACCATATATTTT.

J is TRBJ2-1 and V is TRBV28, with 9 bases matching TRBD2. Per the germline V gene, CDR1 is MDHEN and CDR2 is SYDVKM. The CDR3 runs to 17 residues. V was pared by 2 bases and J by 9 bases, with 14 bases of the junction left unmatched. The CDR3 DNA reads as TGTGCCAGCAGTTTAGTCGCTGGGGGTCTAGCGGGAAGTGAGCAGTTCTTC. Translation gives CASSLVAGGLAGSEQFF.

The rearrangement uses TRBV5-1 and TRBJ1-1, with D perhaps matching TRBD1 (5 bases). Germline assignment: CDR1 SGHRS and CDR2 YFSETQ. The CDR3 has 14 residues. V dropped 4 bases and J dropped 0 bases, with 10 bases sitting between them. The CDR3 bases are TGCGCCAGCAGCGTAACAGGATTGAACACTGAAGCTTTCTTT. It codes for CASSVTGLNTEAFF.

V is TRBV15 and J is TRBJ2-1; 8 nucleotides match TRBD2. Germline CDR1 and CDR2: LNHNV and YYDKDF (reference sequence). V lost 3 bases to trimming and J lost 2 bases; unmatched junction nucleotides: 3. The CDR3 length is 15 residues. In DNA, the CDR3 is TGTGCCACCAGCAGGACTAGCGAACCCTACAATGAGCAGTTCTTC. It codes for CATSRTSEPYNEQFF.

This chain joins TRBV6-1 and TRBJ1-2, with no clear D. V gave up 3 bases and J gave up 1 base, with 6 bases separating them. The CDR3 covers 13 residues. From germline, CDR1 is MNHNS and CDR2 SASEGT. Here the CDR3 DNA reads TGTGCCAGCAGTGAGGAGAGTAACTATGGCTACACCTTC. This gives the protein CASSEESNYGYTF.

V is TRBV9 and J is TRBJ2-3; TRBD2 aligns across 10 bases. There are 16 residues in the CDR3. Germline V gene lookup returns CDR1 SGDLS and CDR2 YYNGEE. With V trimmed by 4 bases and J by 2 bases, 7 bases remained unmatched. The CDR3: CASSLTSGINTDTQYF. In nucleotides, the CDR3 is TGTGCCAGCAGCTTAACTAGCGGGATAAACACAGATACGCAGTATTTT.

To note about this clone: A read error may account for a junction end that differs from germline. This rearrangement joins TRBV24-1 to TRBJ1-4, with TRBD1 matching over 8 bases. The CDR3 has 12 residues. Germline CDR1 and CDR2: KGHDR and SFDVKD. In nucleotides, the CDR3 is TGTGCCACTAGTGGCGGACAGGGAAAACTGTTTTTT. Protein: CATSGGQGKLFF.

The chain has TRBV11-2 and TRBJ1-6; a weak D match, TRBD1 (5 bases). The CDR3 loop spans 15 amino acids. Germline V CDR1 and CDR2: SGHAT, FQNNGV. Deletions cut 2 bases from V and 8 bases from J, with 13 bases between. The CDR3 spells CASSLRQGGDSPLHF. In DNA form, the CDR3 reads TGTGCCAGCAGCTTAAGGCAGGGTGGGGATTCACCCCTCCACTTT.

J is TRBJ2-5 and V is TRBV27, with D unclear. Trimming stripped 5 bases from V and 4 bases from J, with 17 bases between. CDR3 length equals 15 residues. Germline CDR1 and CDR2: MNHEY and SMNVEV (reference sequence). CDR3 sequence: CASSLLGSRAETQYF. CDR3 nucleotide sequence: TGTGCCAGCAGTCTCCTGGGAAGTAGGGCAGAGACCCAGTACTTC.

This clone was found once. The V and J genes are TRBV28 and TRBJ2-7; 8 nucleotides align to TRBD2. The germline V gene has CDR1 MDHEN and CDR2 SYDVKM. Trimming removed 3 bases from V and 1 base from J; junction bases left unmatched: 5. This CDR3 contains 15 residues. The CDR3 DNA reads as TGTGCCAGCAGTTTCAGTCTAGCGGGTTCCTACGAGCAGTACTTC. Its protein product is CASSFSLAGSYEQYF.

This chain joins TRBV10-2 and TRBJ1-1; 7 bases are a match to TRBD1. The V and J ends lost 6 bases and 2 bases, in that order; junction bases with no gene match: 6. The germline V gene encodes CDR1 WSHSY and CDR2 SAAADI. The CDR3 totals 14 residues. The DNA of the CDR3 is TGCGCCAGCAGAATGACAGGGCTTAACACTGAAGCTTTCTTT. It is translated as CASRMTGLNTEAFF.

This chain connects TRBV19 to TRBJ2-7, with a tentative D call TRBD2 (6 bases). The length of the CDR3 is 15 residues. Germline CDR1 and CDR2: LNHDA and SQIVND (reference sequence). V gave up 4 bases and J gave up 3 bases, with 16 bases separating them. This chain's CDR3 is CASSTAAGPDYEQYF. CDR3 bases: TGTGCCAGTAGTACCGCCGCGGGGCCGGACTACGAGCAGTACTTC.